The present T cell receptor beta chain was sequenced within a study of beta chain features in type 1 diabetes. Study-wide results and caveats: cDNA-based reads could over-represent cells with high TCR expression.

In all sorted populations, purity surpassed 98%. This clone has only a few counts. The antigen remains unidentified. Of the isolated RNA, all was reverse transcribed, and so the sequenced material was expressed TCRB transcripts. Some clones are missing from TCRdb's copy, which holds only in-frame ones; the method was immunoSEQ multiplex PCR. Among 500,000 to 700,000 clones listed, about 16% were seen once. The receptor was derived from a man younger than 35 in good health. Sequencing was carried out using naive CD4+ T cells from blood.

For the CDR3, the DNA is TGTGCCACCAGCAGAGATTGGGCGGGGGGCCAAGAGACCCAGTACTTC. It yields the protein CATSRDWAGGQETQYF. This rearrangement joins TRBV15 to TRBJ2-5, with TRBD2 matching 8 bases. Germline V gene data show CDR1 as LNHNV and CDR2 as YYDKDF (reference sequence). V shed 0 bases, J shed 1 base, and the junction held 4 bases outside the gene matches. The CDR3 is 16 residues long. Combining the CDR3 with reference TRBV15 and TRBJ2-5 gives the whole variable domain DAMVIQNPRYQVTQFGKPVTLSCSQTLNHNVMYWYQQKSSQAPKLLFHYYDKDFNNEADTPDNFQSRRPNTSFCFLDIRSPGLGDTAMYLCATSRDWAGGQETQYFGPGTRLLVL.